The 21 T cell receptor beta chains presented below share a single source sample, sequenced in a study of CD8+CD57+ T cells in acquired aplastic anemia. Patients included in sequencing had previously demonstrated CD8+CD57+ cell expansion by flow cytometry. The template for TCR beta VDJ and CDR3 sequence profiling was genomic DNA. TCRdb reprocessed the reads via MiXCR and lists one record per CDR3 protein. This table holds hundreds of thousands of distinct CDR3 sequences, around 32% found once. Input material: sorted CD4+, CD8+, or CD8+CD57+ T cells (not recorded which) from PBMCs. All receptors derive from a human donor with aplastic anemia.

This clonotype was recorded at least ten times. The chain has TRBV10-2 and TRBJ1-2; D is unresolved. V was trimmed by 3 bases and J by 4 bases, leaving 9 bases between them. Germline CDR1 is WSHSY and CDR2 is SAAADI. This CDR3 has 13 residues. CDR3 bases: TGCGCCAGCAGTGAAGGTAGTCCCTATGGCTACACCTTC. It translates to CASSEGSPYGYTF.

The V gene is TRBV2, the J gene TRBJ2-7, with TRBD1 matching 8 bases. Germline values: CDR1 SNHLY, CDR2 FYNNEI. The CDR3 runs 14 residues. The ends lost 5 bases at V and 6 bases at J; junction bases unmatched: 9. As DNA, the CDR3 is TGTGCCAGCAGTTTAATCGGGACAGGAGGCGAGCAGTACTTC. The encoded protein is CASSLIGTGGEQYF. Full variable domain (outside the CDR3, taken from reference TRBV2 and TRBJ2-7): EPEVTQTPSHQVTQMGQEVILRCVPISNHLYFYWYRQILGQKVEFLVSFYNNEISEKSEIFDDQFSVERPDGSNFTLKIRSTKLEDSAMYFCASSLIGTGGEQYFGPGTRLTVT.

This clonotype came up many times. This chain links TRBV24-1 with TRBJ2-3; the match to TRBD2 covers 9 bases. The CDR3 extends over 16 amino acids. V lost 5 bases and J lost 2; bases outside the gene matches: 7. Germline CDR1 reads KGHDR; CDR2 reads SFDVKD. CDR3 sequence reads: CATSVAAGGATDTQYF. CDR3 in DNA: TGTGCCACCAGTGTCGCAGCGGGGGGTGCCACAGATACGCAGTATTTT.

The sample holds many counts of this clonotype. The chain joins TRBV10-1 to TRBJ2-7; D is unclear. Germline V lookup: CDR1 WNHNN, CDR2 SYGVQD (reference sequence). The V and J ends lost 8 bases and 4 bases respectively, with 15 bases between them. The CDR3 runs to 13 residues. The CDR3 DNA reads as TGCGCCAGCCCCTACCCCACGAGGTACGAGCAGTACTTC. Protein: CASPYPTRYEQYF.

This clonotype came up many times. V is TRBV12-3 or TRBV12-4 and J is TRBJ1-6; no reliable D call. The CDR3 loop spans 15 amino acids. The V end lost 0 bases, the J end lost 7 bases, and 10 bases lay between the germline ends. The CDR3 bases are TGTGCCAGCAGTTTAGCAGCAGGACGGAATTCACCCCTCCACTTT. It specifies CASSLAAGRNSPLHF.

This clonotype was seen a few times. The V call is TRBV29-1, the J call TRBJ2-1; TRBD2 agrees at 10 bases. V gave up 6 bases and J gave up 4 bases; unmatched junction bases: 12. CDR1 is SQVTM, CDR2 ANQGSEA, per germline. The CDR3 totals 16 residues. In DNA, the CDR3 is TGCAGCGTCGCCCCTGGGACTAGCGCCAATTACAATGAGCAGTTCTTC. This translates into CSVAPGTSANYNEQFF.

This clonotype was picked up many times. The chain links TRBV10-3 to TRBJ2-7, with D tentatively TRBD1 or TRBD2 (5 bases each). Germline CDR1 ENHRY, CDR2 SYGVKD. V was trimmed by 4 bases and J by 1 base, leaving 8 bases between them. The CDR3 consists of 13 residues. CDR3 bases: TGTGCCATCAGTGGAGGGGTATCCTACGAGCAGTACTTC. It specifies CAISGGVSYEQYF.

The chain links TRBV30 to TRBJ1-1; D remains unclear. Looked up from germline, CDR1 is GTSNPN and CDR2 is SVGIG (reference sequence). V was trimmed by 5 bases and J by 1 base, leaving 8 bases between them. The CDR3 totals 12 residues. CDR3 sequence (DNA): TGTGCCTGGGGCCCTAAGAACACTGAAGCTTTCTTT. Protein: CAWGPKNTEAFF. The variable domain in full, with the rest retrieved from reference TRBV30 and TRBJ1-1, is SQTIHQWPATLVQPVGSPLSLECTVEGTSNPNLYWYRQAAGRGLQLLFYSVGIGQISSEVPQNLSASRPQDRQFILSSKKLLLSDSGFYLCAWGPKNTEAFFGQGTRLTVV.

The V call is TRBV24-1, the J call TRBJ1-2; D gene unclear. Germline CDR1 and CDR2: KGHDR and SFDVKD. Trimming shortened V by 5 bases and J by 2 bases, and 8 bases separated the two germline ends. This CDR3 comprises 13 residues. The CDR3 coding sequence is TGTGCCACCAGTGGGACGGAGAACTATGGCTACACCTTC. Amino acids: CATSGTENYGYTF.

The V gene is TRBV9, the J gene TRBJ2-3; 7 positions agree with TRBD1. Trimming took 4 bases from V and 2 from J; bases not matched to a gene: 10. This CDR3 comprises 16 residues. The germline V gene has CDR1 SGDLS and CDR2 YYNGEE. CDR3 region: CASSPRTGELTDTQYF. The CDR3, as DNA: TGTGCCAGCAGCCCACGGACAGGCGAACTCACAGATACGCAGTATTTT.

This clonotype has a count of ten or more. This chain links TRBV9 with TRBJ2-5; the match to TRBD2 covers 10 bases. The CDR3 is 16 amino acids. J was trimmed by 2 bases and V by 0 bases; bases with no gene match: 4. From germline, CDR1 is SGDLS and CDR2 YYNGEE. CDR3 sequence reads: CASSVGIAGGQETQYF. In nucleotides, the CDR3 is TGTGCCAGCAGCGTAGGGATAGCGGGGGGACAAGAGACCCAGTACTTC.

J is TRBJ2-3 and V is TRBV12-5; a possible D gene is TRBD1 (6 bases). Looked up from germline, CDR1 is LGHNT and CDR2 is FRNRAP. This CDR3 spans 11 amino acids. With 2 bases removed from V and 14 bases from J, the gap between germline ends came to 11 bases. CDR3 residues: CASGLQDSWYF. The CDR3 DNA sequence: TGTGCTAGTGGTTTGCAGGACAGTTGGTATTTT.

At least ten counts were recorded for this clonotype. CDR3 bases: TGTGCCAGTAGTATCGAGTCCGGGACCCTAAGAGCAGCTTTCTTT. Translating gives CASSIESGTLRAAFF. The chain is built from TRBV19 and TRBJ1-1; possibly TRBD1 for D (5 bases). Germline V gene data show CDR1 as LNHDA and CDR2 as SQIVND (reference sequence). The ends were cut back, 3 bases at V and 10 bases at J, with 21 bases in the middle. This CDR3 is 15 amino acids long.

This clonotype was found many times. This chain joins TRBV7-9 and TRBJ2-7; 10 bases are a match to TRBD1. Unmatched junction bases numbered 8, after V lost 2 bases and J lost 1 base. Germline loops: CDR1 SEHNR, CDR2 FQNEAQ (reference sequence). The CDR3 extends over 17 amino acids. For the CDR3, the DNA is TGTGCCAGCAGCTTACGCGCGGGACAGGGGTTGTCCTACGAGCAGTACTTC. This sequence encodes CASSLRAGQGLSYEQYF.

On this clonotype itself: At one of its ends the junction is not consistent with the germline gene, which may arise from a read error. The chain carries TRBV5-5 and TRBJ2-7; TRBD1 aligns across 8 bases. Germline assignment: CDR1 SGHKS and CDR2 YYEKEE (reference sequence). The CDR3 length is 15 residues. CDR3 coding DNA: TGTGCCAGCAGCTTGGGGCGGACAGGGCGAGACGAGCAGCACTTC. Translation gives CASSLGRTGRDEQHF.

At least ten counts were recorded for this clonotype. V usage is TRBV15 and J usage is TRBJ1-5, with unresolved D. V lost 6 bases to trimming and J lost 6 bases, with 12 bases between them. CDR1 LNHNV and CDR2 YYDKDF come from the germline V gene (reference sequence). This CDR3 spans 13 amino acids. CDR3 residues: CATSLLAGQPQHF. CDR3 nucleotide sequence: TGTGCCACCAGTTTATTGGCCGGTCAGCCCCAGCATTTT. Full variable domain (remainder filled in from reference TRBV15 and TRBJ1-5): DAMVIQNPRYQVTQFGKPVTLSCSQTLNHNVMYWYQQKSSQAPKLLFHYYDKDFNNEADTPDNFQSRRPNTSFCFLDIRSPGLGDTAMYLCATSLLAGQPQHFGDGTRLSIL.

On this clonotype: Since a much larger clone is just one base distant, this may be a read error. V is TRBV10-2 and J is TRBJ2-7; 7 bases fit TRBD2. CDR1 is WSHSY, CDR2 SAAADI, per germline. The CDR3 sequence is 15 residues long. CDR3 sequence: CASSVGRGVPGEQYF. CDR3 DNA: TGTGCCAGTAGTGTCGGACGGGGGGTCCCCGGCGAGCAGTACTTC.

In its sample, this clonotype was seen many times. The gene calls are TRBV29-1 and TRBJ1-1; possibly TRBD1 for D (5 bases). The length of the CDR3 is 11 residues. CDR1 and CDR2 from the germline V gene are SQVTM and ANQGSEA. Trimming took 5 bases from V and 11 from J, leaving 15 bases between them. Here the CDR3 DNA reads TGCAGCGTTACTAGCAGGGCCTGGGCTTTCTTT. Its translation: CSVTSRAWAFF.

The chain carries TRBV9 and TRBJ1-4, with a tentative D call TRBD1 (5 bases). Trimming pared 4 bases from V and 0 bases from J, leaving 19 bases between. Germline V gives CDR1 SGDLS, CDR2 YYNGEE. This CDR3 spans 18 amino acids. CDR3 in DNA: TGTGCCAGCAGCCTGGGTGCAGGGAGGGTAGCAACTAATGAAAAACTGTTTTTT. It encodes CASSLGAGRVATNEKLFF.

The chain is built from TRBV2 and TRBJ2-2, with 9 bases identical to TRBD1. This CDR3 contains 15 residues. V gave up 7 bases and J gave up 3 bases; unmatched junction bases: 6. CDR1 SNHLY and CDR2 FYNNEI come from the germline V gene. As DNA, the CDR3 is TGTGCCAGCAATCCGGGACAGGGAGACACCGGGGAGCTGTTTTTT. It translates to CASNPGQGDTGELFF.

A few counts support this clonotype. This sequence joins TRBV20-1 and TRBJ1-3, with D possibly matching TRBD1 (6 bases). Germline V lookup: CDR1 DFQATT, CDR2 SNEGSKA (reference sequence). V lost 5 bases and J 2 bases, leaving 13 bases between the germline ends. The CDR3 runs 14 residues. In DNA, the CDR3 is TGCAGTGCTCAAACTAGGGACACTGGAAACACCATATATTTT. It encodes CSAQTRDTGNTIYF.